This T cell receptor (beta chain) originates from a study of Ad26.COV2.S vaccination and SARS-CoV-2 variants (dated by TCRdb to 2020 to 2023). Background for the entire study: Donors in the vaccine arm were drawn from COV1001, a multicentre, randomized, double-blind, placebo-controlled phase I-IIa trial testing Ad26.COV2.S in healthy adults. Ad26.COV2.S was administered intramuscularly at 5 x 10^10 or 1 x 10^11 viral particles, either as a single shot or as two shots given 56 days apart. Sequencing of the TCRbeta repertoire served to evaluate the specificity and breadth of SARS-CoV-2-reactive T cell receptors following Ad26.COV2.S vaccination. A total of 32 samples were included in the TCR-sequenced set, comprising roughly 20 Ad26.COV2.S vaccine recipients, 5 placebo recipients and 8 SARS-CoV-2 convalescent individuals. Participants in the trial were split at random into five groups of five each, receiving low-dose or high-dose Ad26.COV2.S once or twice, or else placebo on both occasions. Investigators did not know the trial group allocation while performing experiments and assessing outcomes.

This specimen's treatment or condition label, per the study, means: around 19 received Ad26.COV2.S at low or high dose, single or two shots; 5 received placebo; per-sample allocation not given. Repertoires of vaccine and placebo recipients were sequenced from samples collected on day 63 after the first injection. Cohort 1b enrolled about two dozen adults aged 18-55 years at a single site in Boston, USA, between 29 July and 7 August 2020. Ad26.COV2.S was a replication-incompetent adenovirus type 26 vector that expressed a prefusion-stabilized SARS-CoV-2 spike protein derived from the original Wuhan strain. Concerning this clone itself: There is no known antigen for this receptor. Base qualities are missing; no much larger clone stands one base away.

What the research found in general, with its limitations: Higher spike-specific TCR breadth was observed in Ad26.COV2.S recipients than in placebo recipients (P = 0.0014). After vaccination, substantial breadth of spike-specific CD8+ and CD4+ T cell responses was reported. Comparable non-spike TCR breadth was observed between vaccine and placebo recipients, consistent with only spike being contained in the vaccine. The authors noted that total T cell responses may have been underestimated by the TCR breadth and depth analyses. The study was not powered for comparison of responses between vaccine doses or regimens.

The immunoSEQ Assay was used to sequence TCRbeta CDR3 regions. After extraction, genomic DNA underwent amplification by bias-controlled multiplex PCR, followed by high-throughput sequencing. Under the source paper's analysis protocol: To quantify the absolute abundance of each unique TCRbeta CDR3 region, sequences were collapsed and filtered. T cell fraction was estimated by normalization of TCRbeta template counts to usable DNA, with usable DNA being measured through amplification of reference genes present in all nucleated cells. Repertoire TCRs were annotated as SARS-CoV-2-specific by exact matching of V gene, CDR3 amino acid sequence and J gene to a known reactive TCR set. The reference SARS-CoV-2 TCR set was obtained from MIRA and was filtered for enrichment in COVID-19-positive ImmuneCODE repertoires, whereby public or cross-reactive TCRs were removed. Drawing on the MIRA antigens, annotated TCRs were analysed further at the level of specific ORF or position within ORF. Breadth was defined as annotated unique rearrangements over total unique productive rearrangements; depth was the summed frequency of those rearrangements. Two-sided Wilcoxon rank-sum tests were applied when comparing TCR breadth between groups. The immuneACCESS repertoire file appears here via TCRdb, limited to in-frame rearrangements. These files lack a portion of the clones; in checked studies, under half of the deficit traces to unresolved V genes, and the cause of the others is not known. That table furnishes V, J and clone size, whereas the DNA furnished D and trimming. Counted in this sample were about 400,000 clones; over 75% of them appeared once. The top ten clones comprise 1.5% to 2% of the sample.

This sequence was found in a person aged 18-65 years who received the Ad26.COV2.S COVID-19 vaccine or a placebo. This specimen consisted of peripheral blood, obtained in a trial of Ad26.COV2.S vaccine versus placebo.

The sequenced DNA: TGTGCCAGCAGCTTGGGAACAGGGCAAGAGACCCAGTACTTC. Protein translation: CASSLGTGQETQYF. The chain employs TRBV11-2 and TRBJ2-5; the D gene is perhaps TRBD1, on 6 matching bases. Taken from the germline V gene, the CDR1 and CDR2 loops are SGHAT and FQNNGV. The CDR3 runs 14 amino acids, cysteine and phenylalanine included. This entry keeps only the CDR3 DNA: 42 bases, framed from base 1. V and J lose 3 bases and 2 bases, and a span of 10 bases separates them.